The source of this TCR beta chain is a study of blood T cell repertoires in COVID-19. The CDR3 has 12 residues. V was shortened by 6 bases and J by 2 bases, with 10 bases between the two germline ends. Germline V gene sequence: CDR1 GTSNPN, CDR2 SVGIG (reference sequence). Profiling relied on immunoSEQ multiplex PCR, and the TCRdb table lists in-frame clones only, not all of them. The table shows tens of thousands of clones, with around 87% occurring only once. Sequencing was done on a sample of peripheral blood. This receptor was obtained from a man aged 50 to 59 with active COVID-19. The genes are TRBV30 and TRBJ1-2, with D tentatively TRBD1 (5 bases). The CDR3, as DNA: TGTGCCTGTTCTAAGGGGAACTATGGCTACACCTTC. The encoded protein is CACSKGNYGYTF. Variable domain in full (rest from reference TRBV30 and TRBJ1-2): SQTIHQWPATLVQPVGSPLSLECTVEGTSNPNLYWYRQAAGRGLQLLFYSVGIGQISSEVPQNLSASRPQDRQFILSSKKLLLSDSGFYLCACSKGNYGYTFGSGTRLTVV.